The 3 T cell receptor beta chains below all came from one sample that was sequenced in a study of immunodeficiency. The table came from immunoSEQ multiplex PCR; TCRdb's copy has only in-frame clones and leaves some out. The sample lists a few thousand clones; about 89% were seen once. Sequenced input: CD8+ T cells from blood. The receptors originated from a human donor in good health.

The rearrangement links TRBV27 to TRBJ2-7; a weak D match, TRBD1 (6 bases). In germline, CDR1 is MNHEY, CDR2 SMNVEV (reference sequence). The CDR3 length is 13 residues. V gave up 3 bases and J gave up 2 bases, with 8 bases separating them. CDR3 nucleotide sequence: TGTGCCAGCAGTTTGACAGGTCCCTACGAGCAGTACTTC. Its translation is CASSLTGPYEQYF.

The chain joins TRBV7-2 to TRBJ2-1; D unclear. Trimming pared 6 bases from V and 5 bases from J, leaving 17 bases between. CDR1 is SGHTA and CDR2 is FQGNSA in the germline V gene. This CDR3 contains 15 residues. The CDR3 region is CASSSLGRADNEQFF. CDR3 coding DNA: TGTGCCAGCAGTTCCCTGGGCCGGGCGGACAATGAGCAGTTCTTC. Full variable domain (outside the CDR3, taken from reference TRBV7-2 and TRBJ2-1): GAGVSQSPSNKVTEKGKDVELRCDPISGHTALYWYRQSLGQGLEFLIYFQGNSAPDKSGLPSDRFSAERTGGSVSTLTIQRTQQEDSAVYLCASSSLGRADNEQFFGPGTRLTVL.

This chain joins TRBV27 and TRBJ1-2; D is uncertain. Per the germline V gene, CDR1 is MNHEY and CDR2 is SMNVEV (reference sequence). CDR3 size: 13 residues. Trimming stripped 2 bases from V and 0 bases from J, with 4 bases between. The CDR3 is CASSLTANYGYTF. As DNA, the CDR3 is TGTGCCAGCAGTTTAACGGCTAACTATGGCTACACCTTC.